This T cell receptor (beta chain) was observed in a study of blood T cell repertoires in COVID-19. Original data processing: Reference gene primer amplification gave estimated nucleated cell counts. TCRdb's table, derived via immunoSEQ multiplex PCR, lists solely in-frame clones and lacks some. The D gene and trimming were derived from the DNA, and the V and J assignments and clone size from that table. The repertoire has some 350,000 clones, around 89% of them found once; the top ten carry 3%. The V gene end was trimmed by 1 base and the J gene end by 4 bases; junction bases not matched to a gene: 4. The V gene's germline CDR1 is SEHNR and CDR2 FQNEAQ (reference sequence). The CDR3 extends over 15 amino acids. A Seattle source enrolled patients during active infection and followed them longitudinally.

The V call is TRBV7-9, the J call TRBJ2-7; 10 nucleotides agree with TRBD1. The sequenced material came from peripheral blood. This sequence was found in a woman aged 25 to 39 with COVID-19, enrolled during active disease. The CDR3: CASSLDRDRGYEQYF. The CDR3 DNA sequence: TGTGCCAGCAGCTTAGACCGGGACAGGGGATACGAGCAGTACTTC.